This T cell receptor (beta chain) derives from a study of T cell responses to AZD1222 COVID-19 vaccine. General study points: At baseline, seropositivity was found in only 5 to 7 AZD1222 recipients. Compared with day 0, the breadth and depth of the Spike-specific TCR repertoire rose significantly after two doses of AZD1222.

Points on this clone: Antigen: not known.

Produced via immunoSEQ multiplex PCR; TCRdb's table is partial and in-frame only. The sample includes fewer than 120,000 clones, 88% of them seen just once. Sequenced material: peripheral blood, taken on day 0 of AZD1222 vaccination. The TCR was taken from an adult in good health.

The CDR3 sequence: CASSLAAGENNEQFF. Here the CDR3 DNA reads TGTGCCAGCAGCTTAGCGGCAGGGGAGAACAATGAGCAGTTCTTC. The V call is TRBV7-6, the J call TRBJ2-1; D is possibly TRBD1 (6 bases). This CDR3 region has 15 residues. The V gene lost 0 bases and the J gene lost 5 bases, with 11 bases spanning the gap. The germline CDR1 and CDR2 sequences are SGHVS and FNYEAQ.